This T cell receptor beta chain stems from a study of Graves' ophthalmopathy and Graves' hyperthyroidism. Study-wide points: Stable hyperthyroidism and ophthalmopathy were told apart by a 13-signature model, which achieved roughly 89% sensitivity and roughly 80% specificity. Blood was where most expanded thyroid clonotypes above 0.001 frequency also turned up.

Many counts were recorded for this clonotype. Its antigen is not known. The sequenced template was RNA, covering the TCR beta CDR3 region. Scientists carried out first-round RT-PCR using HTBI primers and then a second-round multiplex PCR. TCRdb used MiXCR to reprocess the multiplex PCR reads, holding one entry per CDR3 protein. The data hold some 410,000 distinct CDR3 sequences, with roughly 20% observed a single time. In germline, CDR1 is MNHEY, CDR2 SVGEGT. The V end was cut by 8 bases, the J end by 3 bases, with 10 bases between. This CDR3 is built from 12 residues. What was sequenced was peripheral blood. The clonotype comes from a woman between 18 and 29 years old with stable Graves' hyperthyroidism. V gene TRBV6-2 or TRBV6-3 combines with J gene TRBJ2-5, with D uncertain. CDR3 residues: CASDRAEETQYF. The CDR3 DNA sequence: TGTGCCAGCGATAGAGCAGAAGAGACCCAGTACTTC.